The next 30 T cell receptor beta chains were all read from a single sample in a study of a mutant IDH1 vaccine in newly diagnosed glioma. The time point is: baseline, week 1 (first vaccination visit). Treatment given: pre-vaccination baseline after standard-of-care therapy. TCRdb's copy holds only in-frame clones and misses some; the assay was immunoSEQ multiplex PCR. The sample records about 68,000 clones, less than 85% being singletons. Sequenced here: PBMCs, sampled from a glioma patient treated with radiotherapy, temozolomide or both. Source of these receptors: a man aged 45-65 years with glioma.

The V gene is TRBV20-1, the J gene TRBJ2-1, with D unclear. The germline CDR1 and CDR2 sequences are DFQATT and SNEGSKA (reference sequence). The V and J ends lost 5 bases and 5 bases respectively, with 7 bases between them. CDR3 size: 11 residues. CDR3 loop: CSAQPHNEQFF. In DNA, the CDR3 is TGCAGTGCTCAACCCCACAATGAGCAGTTCTTC.

This chain's CDR3 is CASAQGLNQPQHF. CDR3 nucleotides: TGTGCCAGTGCCCAGGGATTAAATCAGCCCCAGCATTTT. The chain recombines TRBV19 with TRBJ1-5, with a weak D call TRBD1 (5 bases). CDR1 is LNHDA and CDR2 is SQIVND in the germline V gene (reference sequence). Trimming left V 8 bases short and J 4 bases short, with 12 bases between. This CDR3 contains 13 residues.

The chain carries TRBV27 and TRBJ1-5, with D tentatively TRBD1 (5 bases). Between the trimmed V and J ends, which lost 8 bases and 6 bases, there was a span of 8 bases. The CDR3 has 11 residues. Germline V gene sequence: CDR1 MNHEY, CDR2 SMNVEV (reference sequence). DNA of the CDR3: TGTGCCAGCGGGGGGTCTCAGCCCCAGCATTTT. It specifies CASGGSQPQHF.

This chain uses TRBV18 with TRBJ2-2, with a possible D match to TRBD1 (6 bases). Germline V gives CDR1 KGHSH, CDR2 LQKENI. CDR3 length: 14 amino acids. The V end was cut by 6 bases, the J end by 1 base, with 9 bases between. Here the CDR3 reads CASSRGQNTGELFF. The CDR3 DNA is TGTGCCAGCTCCCGGGGACAGAACACCGGGGAGCTGTTTTTT.

V is TRBV27 and J is TRBJ2-1; possibly TRBD2 for D (6 bases). This CDR3 has 15 amino acids. The germline gives CDR1 MNHEY, CDR2 SMNVEV (reference sequence). Trimming took 3 bases from V and 5 from J, leaving 14 bases between them. CDR3 nucleotide sequence: TGTGCCAGCAGTTTTGCGGGACGGGCCAACAATGAGCAGTTCTTC. Protein: CASSFAGRANNEQFF.

This clone was observed once. The chain links TRBV30 to TRBJ2-3; 7 bases align to TRBD2. Looked up from germline, CDR1 is GTSNPN and CDR2 is SVGIG (reference sequence). The V gene end was trimmed by 4 bases and the J gene end by 3 bases; junction bases not matched to a gene: 10. The CDR3 consists of 15 residues. The CDR3 loop reads CAWTSGSQLTDTQYF. DNA of the CDR3: TGTGCCTGGACTAGCGGTTCCCAACTAACAGATACGCAGTATTTT. Combining the CDR3 with reference TRBV30 and TRBJ2-3 gives the whole variable domain SQTIHQWPATLVQPVGSPLSLECTVEGTSNPNLYWYRQAAGRGLQLLFYSVGIGQISSEVPQNLSASRPQDRQFILSSKKLLLSDSGFYLCAWTSGSQLTDTQYFGPGTRLTVL.

V and J are TRBV4-3 and TRBJ1-1; D may be TRBD1 (5 bases). This CDR3 is 15 amino acids long. CDR1 is LGHNA, CDR2 YSLEER, per germline. Trimming took off 1 base at V and 3 bases at J, with 12 bases between the two ends. The CDR3 sequence is CASSQAGKGDTEAFF. The CDR3 nucleotides read TGCGCCAGCAGCCAAGCAGGAAAAGGGGACACTGAAGCTTTCTTT.

The V call is TRBV2, the J call TRBJ2-7; no firm D call. The V gene lost 8 bases and the J gene lost 3 bases, with 11 bases spanning the gap. This CDR3 comprises 12 residues. Per the germline V gene, CDR1 is SNHLY and CDR2 is FYNNEI. The CDR3 is CASASGGYEQYF. In nucleotides, the CDR3 is TGTGCCAGCGCCTCGGGCGGCTACGAGCAGTACTTC.

The rearrangement joins TRBV2 to TRBJ1-5, with TRBD1 identical over 8 bases. Germline V gene data show CDR1 as SNHLY and CDR2 as FYNNEI. J lost 4 bases, V lost 2 bases, and 4 bases had no gene match. The CDR3 has 15 amino acids. CDR3 sequence reads: CASSERTGNNQPQHF. DNA of the CDR3: TGTGCCAGCAGTGAACGGACAGGGAATAATCAGCCCCAGCATTTT.

The V gene is TRBV9, the J gene TRBJ2-2; 11 bases fit TRBD1. The CDR3 sequence is 15 residues long. The V and J ends lost 4 bases and 4 bases, in that order; junction bases with no gene match: 3. Germline V gene lookup returns CDR1 SGDLS and CDR2 YYNGEE. The DNA for the CDR3 is TGTGCCAGCAGCCCCGGGACAGGGGGCACCGGGGAGCTGTTTTTT. It codes for CASSPGTGGTGELFF.

This clone was seen a single time. This CDR3 is CASSSDGAYEQYF. The CDR3 DNA reads as TGCGCCAGCAGCTCGGACGGGGCCTACGAGCAGTACTTC. The chain carries TRBV5-1 and TRBJ2-7; D may be TRBD2 (5 bases). Germline CDR1 reads SGHRS; CDR2 reads YFSETQ. Deletions cut 3 bases from V and 2 bases from J, with 9 bases between. This CDR3 is 13 amino acids long.

V is TRBV29-1 and J is TRBJ1-1, with D perhaps matching TRBD1 (6 bases). The germline V gene encodes CDR1 SQVTM and CDR2 ANQGSEA. Trimming pared 7 bases from V and 4 bases from J, leaving 16 bases between. This CDR3 contains 13 residues. The CDR3 loop reads CSAKDRETTEAFF. The DNA of the CDR3 is TGCAGCGCCAAGGACAGAGAAACCACTGAAGCTTTCTTT.

This chain uses TRBV6-1 with TRBJ1-5, with D hard to call. The germline V gene has CDR1 MNHNS and CDR2 SASEGT. V was clipped by 1 base and J by 2 bases, with 3 bases between them. This CDR3 is built from 13 residues. Here the CDR3 reads CASSEDGNQPQHF. The CDR3 DNA reads TGTGCCAGCAGTGAAGACGGCAATCAGCCCCAGCATTTT.

This clone appeared a single time. The chain couples TRBV19 to TRBJ1-1, with a possible D match to TRBD1 (5 bases). Looked up from germline, CDR1 is LNHDA and CDR2 is SQIVND (reference sequence). Deletions cut 3 bases from V and 3 bases from J, with 17 bases between. This CDR3 spans 16 amino acids. The CDR3 region is CASSIWQGVRDTEAFF. The CDR3 DNA reads as TGTGCCAGTAGTATTTGGCAGGGTGTTAGGGACACTGAAGCTTTCTTT.

This clone came up once. The chain carries TRBV6-1 and TRBJ2-7; the match to TRBD1 covers 10 bases. The length of the CDR3 is 15 residues. V trimming: 6 bases; J trimming: 2 bases; junction bases outside the gene matches: 7. Germline CDR1 and CDR2: MNHNS and SASEGT. This CDR3 is CASRLWTGGPYEQYF. The CDR3 DNA follows: TGTGCCAGCAGGCTATGGACAGGGGGGCCCTACGAGCAGTACTTC.

This chain joins TRBV5-1 and TRBJ2-1, with 11 bases identical to TRBD2. Trimming at V came to 0 bases and at J to 8 bases, leaving 4 bases not matched to a gene. CDR3 size: 15 residues. CDR1 SGHRS and CDR2 YFSETQ come from the germline V gene. The CDR3 loop reads CASSLEASGGYEQFF. The CDR3 region has the DNA TGCGCCAGCAGCTTGGAGGCTAGCGGGGGGTATGAGCAGTTCTTC.

J is TRBJ2-1 and V is TRBV7-2; no reliable D call. Trimming removed 7 bases from V and 8 bases from J, with 21 bases in between. CDR1 is SGHTA, CDR2 FQGNSA, per germline. The CDR3 covers 15 residues. The CDR3 DNA follows: TGTGCCAGCAAAAAGAGCGACGACCCGTATTATGAGCAGTTCTTC. It specifies CASKKSDDPYYEQFF. Using reference TRBV7-2 and TRBJ2-1 for the parts outside the CDR3, the full variable domain is GAGVSQSPSNKVTEKGKDVELRCDPISGHTALYWYRQSLGQGLEFLIYFQGNSAPDKSGLPSDRFSAERTGGSVSTLTIQRTQQEDSAVYLCASKKSDDPYYEQFFGPGTRLTVL.

The chain combines TRBV7-2 with TRBJ2-6, with a tentative D call TRBD1 (5 bases). V lost 0 bases to trimming and J lost 11 bases, with 14 bases between them. This CDR3 has 15 residues. Per germline, CDR1 SGHTA and CDR2 FQGNSA. The CDR3 bases are TGTGCCAGCAGCTTAGCGCTCCAGGGCCAATACGTCCTGACTTTC. This sequence encodes CASSLALQGQYVLTF. The full variable domain, in which reference TRBV7-2 and TRBJ2-6 provide the parts outside the CDR3, is GAGVSQSPSNKVTEKGKDVELRCDPISGHTALYWYRQSLGQGLEFLIYFQGNSAPDKSGLPSDRFSAERTGGSVSTLTIQRTQQEDSAVYLCASSLALQGQYVLTFGAGSRLTVL.

The chain links TRBV7-9 to TRBJ1-1; maybe TRBD1 (6 bases). Germline V gene lookup returns CDR1 SEHNR and CDR2 FQNEAQ (reference sequence). This CDR3 region has 16 residues. V dropped 2 bases and J dropped 4 bases, with 17 bases sitting between them. CDR3 DNA: TGTGCCAGCAGCTTATGGGCCAGGGGCGCGGGCACTGAAGCTTTCTTT. This codes for CASSLWARGAGTEAFF.

V gene TRBV6-1 combines with J gene TRBJ2-2; D is unresolved. V gave up 8 bases and J gave up 0 bases, with 10 bases separating them. CDR1 and CDR2 from the germline V gene are MNHNS and SASEGT. The CDR3 runs 14 residues. The CDR3 nucleotides read TGTGCCAGCGGTCAGCTAACGAACACCGGGGAGCTGTTTTTT. Amino acid sequence: CASGQLTNTGELFF.

This clone was seen a handful of times. This chain connects TRBV7-2 to TRBJ1-1; 7 nucleotides match TRBD1. The CDR3 covers 13 residues. V gave up 0 bases and J gave up 7 bases; unmatched junction bases: 2. Germline values: CDR1 SGHTA, CDR2 FQGNSA. In DNA form, the CDR3 reads TGTGCCAGCAGCTTAGCGACAGGGATTGAAGCTTTCTTT. It encodes CASSLATGIEAFF.

The rearrangement uses TRBV5-6 and TRBJ1-1; possibly TRBD1 for D (6 bases). Germline values: CDR1 SGHDT, CDR2 YYEEEE. V was trimmed by 1 base and J by 1 base, leaving 14 bases between them. The CDR3 sequence is 16 residues long. For the CDR3, the DNA is TGTGCCAGCAGCTTGCATCGGACAGTCGGGAACACTGAAGCTTTCTTT. Its translation: CASSLHRTVGNTEAFF.

For this clone: One end of the junction fails to match germline, which may point to a read error. Other DNA sequences in the sample encode the same CDR3. The chain links TRBV18 to TRBJ2-2; D perhaps matches TRBD1 (5 bases). The germline V gene has CDR1 KGHSH and CDR2 LQKENI. The CDR3 loop spans 13 amino acids. The CDR3 DNA reads as TGTGCCAGCTCTCCACAGGATACCGGGGAGCTGTTTTTT. It encodes CASSPQDTGELFF.

This clone was detected only a few times. The chain uses TRBV6-6 and TRBJ2-7, with D perhaps given as TRBD1 or TRBD2 (5 bases each). Per germline, CDR1 MNHNY and CDR2 SVGAGI (reference sequence). Trimming pared 8 bases from V and 5 bases from J, leaving 16 bases between. The CDR3 runs 13 residues. CDR3: CASGPQGPDEQYF. The CDR3 DNA follows: TGTGCCAGCGGTCCGCAGGGACCCGACGAGCAGTACTTC.

Only one count was recorded for this clone. V is TRBV4-2 and J is TRBJ1-1, with 8 bases matching TRBD1. There are 14 residues in the CDR3. V shed 8 bases, J shed 4 bases, and the junction held 9 bases outside the gene matches. Looked up from germline, CDR1 is LGHNA and CDR2 is YNFKEQ. In DNA, the CDR3 is TGTGCCAGCGGGCAAACAGGGGGACGCACTGAAGCTTTCTTT. Encoded protein: CASGQTGGRTEAFF.

The chain recombines TRBV5-1 with TRBJ2-2; D is tentatively TRBD1 or TRBD2 (5 bases each). This CDR3 spans 14 amino acids. CDR1 and CDR2 from the germline V gene are SGHRS and YFSETQ. V was clipped by 4 bases and J by 4 bases, with 11 bases between them. The CDR3 is CASSPLGPTGELFF. CDR3 DNA sequence: TGCGCCAGCAGCCCTCTGGGACCCACCGGGGAGCTGTTTTTT. The full variable domain, rest sourced from reference TRBV5-1 and TRBJ2-2, is KAGVTQTPRYLIKTRGQQVTLSCSPISGHRSVSWYQQTPGQGLQFLFEYFSETQRNKGNFPGRFSGRQFSNSRSEMNVSTLELGDSALYLCASSPLGPTGELFFGEGSRLTVL.

The chain carries TRBV29-1 and TRBJ2-2, with D possibly matching TRBD2 (6 bases). Germline lookup yields CDR1 SQVTM and CDR2 ANQGSEA. CDR3 length: 15 amino acids. V shed 5 bases and J shed 4 bases, with 17 bases lying between them. DNA of the CDR3: TGCAGCGTTTTAGGGGCCGTGGGGGGCACCGGGGAGCTGTTTTTT. Amino acid sequence: CSVLGAVGGTGELFF.

The gene calls are TRBV7-2 and TRBJ2-7; 9 bases line up with TRBD1. V was pared by 5 bases and J by 6 bases, with 5 bases of the junction left unmatched. The CDR3 has 13 amino acids. The germline V gene has CDR1 SGHTA and CDR2 FQGNSA. The CDR3 DNA reads as TGTGCCAGCAGCACGGGACAGGGAGGCGAGCAGTACTTC. This sequence encodes CASSTGQGGEQYF.

This chain joins TRBV5-6 and TRBJ1-1; perhaps TRBD1 as D (5 bases). Trimming stripped 6 bases from V and 5 bases from J, with 14 bases between. The CDR3 is 13 amino acids. Germline V gene lookup returns CDR1 SGHDT and CDR2 YYEEEE. The CDR3 reads CASNGGAGTEAFF. The CDR3 nucleotides read TGTGCCAGCAATGGCGGGGCGGGGACTGAAGCTTTCTTT.

V is TRBV6-1 and J is TRBJ1-1; no definite D call. The V and J ends lost 2 bases and 7 bases respectively, with 14 bases between them. CDR1 and CDR2 (germline): MNHNS, SASEGT. CDR3 length: 14 residues. CDR3 residues: CASSETDRGGEAFF. CDR3 in DNA: TGTGCCAGCAGTGAAACGGACCGAGGCGGTGAAGCTTTCTTT.